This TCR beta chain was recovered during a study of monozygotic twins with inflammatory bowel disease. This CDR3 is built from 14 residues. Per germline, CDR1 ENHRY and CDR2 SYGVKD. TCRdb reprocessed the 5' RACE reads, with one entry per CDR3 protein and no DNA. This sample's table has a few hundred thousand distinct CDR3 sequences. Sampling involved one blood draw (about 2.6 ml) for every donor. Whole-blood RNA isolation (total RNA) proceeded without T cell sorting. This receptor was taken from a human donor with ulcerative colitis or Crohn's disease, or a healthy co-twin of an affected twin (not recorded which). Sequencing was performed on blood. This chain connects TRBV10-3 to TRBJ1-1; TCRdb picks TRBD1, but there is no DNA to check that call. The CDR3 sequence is CAISQITGSTEAFF.